This T cell receptor beta chain was observed in a study of blood T cell repertoires in COVID-19. Study summary: Acute-phase and convalescent COVID-19 samples originated in the United States, Italy and Spain. The analysed material was cDNA or gDNA that came from T cells, B-cell-depleted T cells, or PBMCs.

Libraries were prepared by immunoSEQ multiplex PCR; TCRdb keeps only in-frame clonotypes and omits some of them. The sample shows 45,000 or so clones, 88% of them seen only once. CDR3 size: 13 residues. The ends were cut back, 7 bases at V and 3 bases at J, with 12 bases in the middle. Germline lookup yields CDR1 MNHEY and CDR2 SVGAGI. The J gene is TRBJ2-5, the V gene TRBV6-5; possibly TRBD1 for D (6 bases). This TCR was sampled from a human donor in a cohort sampled during active COVID-19. Sequenced: peripheral blood. DNA for the CDR3: TGTGCCAGCATGTTTGCAGGGGAAGAGACCCAGTACTTC. Its protein product is CASMFAGEETQYF.